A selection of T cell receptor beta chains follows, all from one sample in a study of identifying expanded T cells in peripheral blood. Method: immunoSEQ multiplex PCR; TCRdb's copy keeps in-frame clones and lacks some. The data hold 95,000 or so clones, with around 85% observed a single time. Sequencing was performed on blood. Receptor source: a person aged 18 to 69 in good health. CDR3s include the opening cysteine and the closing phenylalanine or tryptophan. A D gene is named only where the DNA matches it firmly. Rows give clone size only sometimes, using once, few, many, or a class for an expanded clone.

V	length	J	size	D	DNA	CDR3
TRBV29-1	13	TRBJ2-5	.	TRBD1	TGCAGCGTCAACGACAGGGTACAAGAGACCCAGTACTTC	CSVNDRVQETQYF
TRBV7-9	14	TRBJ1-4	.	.	TGTGCCAGCAGCTCTATAGGATCTAATGAAAAACTGTTTTTT	CASSSIGSNEKLFF
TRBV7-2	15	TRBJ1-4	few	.	TGCGCCAGCAGCCAAGAAGGACGGCTCTCTGAAAAACTGTTTTTT	CASSQEGRLSEKLFF
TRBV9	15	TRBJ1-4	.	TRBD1	TGTGCCAGCAGCCCGGGACAGGGGGTGGATGAAAAACTGTTTTTT	CASSPGQGVDEKLFF
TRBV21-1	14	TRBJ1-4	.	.	TGTGCCAGCGCCAAAAGGGGTGAGGGTGAAAAACTGTTTTTT	CASAKRGEGEKLFF
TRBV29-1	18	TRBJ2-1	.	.	TGCAGCGTTTTTGAATCTGCCATCCCCACAAGCTCCTACAATGAGCAGTTCTTC	CSVFESAIPTSSYNEQFF
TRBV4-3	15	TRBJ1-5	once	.	TGCGCCAGCAGCCAAGGGGTGGGGGTAAATCAGCCCCAGCATTTT	CASSQGVGVNQPQHF
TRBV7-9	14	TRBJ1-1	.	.	TGTGCCAGCAGCCTGTTAGGGGGAGGCACTGAAGCTTTCTTT	CASSLLGGGTEAFF
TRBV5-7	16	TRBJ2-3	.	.	TGTGCCAGCAGCATATGGACCAGGGCGAATACAGATACGCAGTATTTT	CASSIWTRANTDTQYF
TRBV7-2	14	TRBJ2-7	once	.	TGTGCCAGCAGAACTACAGGGTCCCTCTACGAGCAGTACTTC	CASRTTGSLYEQYF
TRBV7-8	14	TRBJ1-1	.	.	TGTGCCAGCAGCTCGACCCAGGGATACACTGAAGCTTTCTTT	CASSSTQGYTEAFF
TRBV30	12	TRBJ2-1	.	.	TGTGCCTGGAGTAGAGCAGGCGATGAGCAGTTCTTC	CAWSRAGDEQFF
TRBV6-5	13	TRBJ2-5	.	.	TGTGCCAGCAGTTACGGGGTACAAGAGACCCAGTACTTC	CASSYGVQETQYF
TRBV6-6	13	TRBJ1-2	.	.	TGTGCCAGCAGTTACTCAGGGCAATGGGGCTACACCTTC	CASSYSGQWGYTF
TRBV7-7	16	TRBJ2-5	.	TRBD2	TGTGCCAGCAGCCCCATCCTAACGGGAGGGCAAGAGACCCAGTACTTC	CASSPILTGGQETQYF